The 17 T cell receptor beta chains below all came from one sample that was sequenced in a study of T cell repertoires in cytomegalovirus infection. Their recognized antigens are unknown. From the reads, TCRdb called clonotypes with MiXCR, one entry per CDR3 protein. The sample comprises about 310,000 distinct CDR3 sequences, roughly 25% of which are singletons, and roughly 14% rests with the top ten. This sample comprised cultured PBMCs, obtained from culture after CMV antigen stimulation. These receptors all come from a human donor in good health (CMV status not recorded). Some clones in this sample may be carry-over from other donors' samples.

About this clonotype itself: One end of the junction varies from germline; a read error may be responsible. This chain joins TRBV19 and TRBJ1-2; no clear D. Germline V lookup: CDR1 LNHDA, CDR2 SQIVND (reference sequence). This CDR3 contains 13 residues. The CDR3 protein is CASRIPGNCGYTF. The DNA of the CDR3 is TGTGCCAGTAGAATTCCAGGAAACTGTGGCTACACCTTC.

This clonotype was detected only a few times. V usage is TRBV12-3 or TRBV12-4 and J usage is TRBJ2-7; D assignment may be TRBD1 or TRBD2 (5 bases each). Deletions cut 2 bases from V and 6 bases from J, with 11 bases between. The CDR3 is 13 amino acids. CDR3 in amino acids: CASSLQGAAEQYF. CDR3 nucleotide sequence: TGTGCCAGCAGTTTACAGGGAGCGGCCGAGCAGTACTTC.

As concerns this clonotype: Relative to the germline gene, one junction end is altered; a read error may explain this. The V gene is TRBV12-3 or TRBV12-4, the J gene TRBJ2-7, with 10 nucleotides matching TRBD2. The CDR3 is 12 amino acids. DNA of the CDR3: TGCGCCAGCAGTTCCACTAGCGGGACTTCCTACTTC. Amino acids: CASSSTSGTSYF.

This clonotype occurred a few times. The rearrangement uses TRBV20-1 and TRBJ1-5; 10 nucleotides align to TRBD1. V was clipped by 6 bases and J by 7 bases; unmatched bases: 9. Germline assignment: CDR1 DFQATT and CDR2 SNEGSKA (reference sequence). CDR3 size: 14 residues. This chain's CDR3 is CSAEGQGKGQPQHF. As DNA, the CDR3 is TGCAGTGCAGAGGGACAGGGGAAGGGACAGCCCCAGCATTTT.

This clonotype was found a few times. The chain combines TRBV7-2 with TRBJ1-2, with D perhaps TRBD1 (5 bases). Trimming left V 1 base short and J 4 bases short, with 13 bases between. CDR3 size: 15 residues. From germline, CDR1 is SGHTA and CDR2 FQGNSA. CDR3 in DNA: TGTGCCAGCAGCTTAGTTCTGGTTAGGGGCTATGGCTACACCTTC. Protein: CASSLVLVRGYGYTF.

This clonotype was seen many times. V and J are TRBV7-9 and TRBJ2-3, with D possibly matching TRBD2 (6 bases). CDR3 length: 16 amino acids. Germline CDR1 SEHNR, CDR2 FQNEAQ (reference sequence). Between the trimmed V and J ends, which lost 1 base and 5 bases, there was a span of 16 bases. The CDR3 is CASSLVRQLGGDTQYF. Written as DNA, the CDR3 is TGTGCCAGCAGCTTAGTTAGACAACTGGGAGGAGATACGCAGTATTTT.

As to this clonotype: One end of the junction does not line up with germline, which may come from a read error. The V and J genes are TRBV7-4 and TRBJ1-4, with a tentative D call TRBD1 (5 bases). CDR1 is SGHVT and CDR2 is SQSDAQ in the germline V gene. CDR3 length: 13 residues. DNA of the CDR3: TGTGCCAGCAGCGTCAGGGAAGGTGAAAAACTGTCTTTT. The encoded protein is CASSVREGEKLSF.

There are many counts of this clonotype. This chain joins TRBV7-2 and TRBJ1-5, with D possibly TRBD1 on 6 matching bases. The V gene's germline CDR1 is SGHTA and CDR2 FQGNSA. This CDR3 comprises 15 residues. Trimming removed 1 base at V and 9 bases at J, with 16 bases between. The CDR3 DNA sequence: TGTGCCAGCAGCTTAGATGCAGGGGTATTTACGCCCCAGCATTTT. Translation: CASSLDAGVFTPQHF.

This clonotype was detected a few times. The chain combines TRBV11-2 with TRBJ1-2; tentatively, D is TRBD1 (6 bases). Deletions cut 1 base from V and 6 bases from J, with 15 bases between. The CDR3 loop spans 15 amino acids. CDR1 SGHAT and CDR2 FQNNGV come from the germline V gene. DNA for the CDR3: TGTGCCAGCAGCTTAGGGGGACACTCCCGGCATGGCTACACCTTC. Its translation: CASSLGGHSRHGYTF.

This clonotype has at least ten counts. The genes are TRBV18 and TRBJ1-2, with 7 positions matching TRBD1. The germline V gene encodes CDR1 KGHSH and CDR2 LQKENI. V lost 3 bases to trimming and J lost 4 bases; unmatched junction nucleotides: 8. This CDR3 region has 15 residues. The CDR3, as DNA: TGTGCCAGCTCACCGGGGACAGCCACCCTCTATGGCTACACCTTC. As protein: CASSPGTATLYGYTF.

The table lists this clonotype with a few counts. The chain links TRBV7-2 to TRBJ1-6; weak D call: TRBD1 (5 bases). The CDR3 contains 16 residues. Per germline, CDR1 SGHTA and CDR2 FQGNSA. V lost 0 bases and J lost 3, with 9 bases in between. The CDR3 sequence is CASSLAPGGYNSPLHF. The CDR3 DNA reads as TGTGCCAGCAGCTTAGCCCCGGGGGGCTATAATTCACCCCTCCACTTT.

The table lists this clonotype with a few counts. The chain couples TRBV7-2 to TRBJ1-3; D call uncertain. The CDR3 has 17 residues. V was clipped by 2 bases and J by 0 bases, with 14 bases between them. Germline V gene lookup returns CDR1 SGHTA and CDR2 FQGNSA. The CDR3 spells CASSLTRRTGSGNTIYF. The CDR3 DNA reads TGTGCCAGCAGCTTAACGCGTCGTACTGGCTCTGGAAACACCATATATTTT.

The rearrangement joins TRBV4-1 to TRBJ1-1; unclear D gene. The CDR3 has 15 amino acids. The V and J ends lost 1 base and 0 bases respectively, with 9 bases between them. Germline loops: CDR1 MGHRA, CDR2 YSYEKL. The CDR3 bases are TGCGCCAGCAGCCAAGTCTCCACCATGAACACTGAAGCTTTCTTT. It yields the protein CASSQVSTMNTEAFF.

With respect to this clonotype: An end of the junction does not agree with germline; a read error may underlie this. The rearrangement links TRBV12-3 or TRBV12-4 to TRBJ1-1, with D possibly matching TRBD1 (5 bases). The CDR3 has 13 amino acids. CDR3 in amino acids: CAGRRGRNTEAFF. CDR3 in DNA: TGTGCCGGCAGAAGGGGACGGAACACTGAAGCTTTCTTT.

The chain employs TRBV7-8 and TRBJ2-3, with 7 bases lining up with TRBD2. J gave up 13 bases and V 4 bases, and 8 bases lay outside the gene matches. CDR1 SGHVS and CDR2 FQNEAQ come from the germline V gene. CDR3 length equals 12 residues. The CDR3 sequence is CASSSVGRVEYF. CDR3 coding DNA: TGTGCCAGCAGCTCAGTGGGGAGGGTTGAGTATTTT.

This clonotype was observed many times. CDR3 amino acids: CASSWAGYSNQPQHF. CDR3 nucleotide sequence: TGTGCCAGCAGCTGGGCAGGGTATAGCAATCAGCCCCAGCATTTT. The genes are TRBV7-2 and TRBJ1-5; D may be TRBD1 (5 bases). This CDR3 is 15 amino acids long. The germline V gene encodes CDR1 SGHTA and CDR2 FQGNSA. Trimming shortened V by 4 bases and J by 0 bases, and 10 bases separated the two germline ends.

J is TRBJ1-6 and V is TRBV4-2; 7 nucleotides line up with TRBD1. Germline values: CDR1 LGHNA, CDR2 YNFKEQ. This CDR3 region has 16 residues. The V segment lost 1 base and the J segment 9 bases; nucleotides outside the gene matches: 9. CDR3 loop: CASSQVRQGVLSPLHF. Written as DNA, the CDR3 is TGTGCCAGCAGCCAAGTAAGGCAGGGGGTACTTTCACCCCTCCACTTT.